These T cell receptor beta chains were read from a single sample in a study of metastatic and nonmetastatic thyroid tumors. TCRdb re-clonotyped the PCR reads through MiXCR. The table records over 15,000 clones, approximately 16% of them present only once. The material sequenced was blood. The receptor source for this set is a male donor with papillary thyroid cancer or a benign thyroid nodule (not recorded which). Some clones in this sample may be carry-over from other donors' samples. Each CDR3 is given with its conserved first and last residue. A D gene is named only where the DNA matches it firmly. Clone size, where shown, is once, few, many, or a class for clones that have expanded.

CDR3nt: TGTGCCATCAGTGGAGACAGAGGGGTTTACGAGCAGTACTTC
CDR3aa: CAISGDRGVYEQYF
j_gene: TRBJ2-7
abundance: many
v_gene: TRBV10-3
d_gene: -

CDR3nt: TGTGCCAGCAGCTTATCAAAGACTAGCGGCACAGATACGCAGTATTTT
CDR3aa: CASSLSKTSGTDTQYF
j_gene: TRBJ2-3
abundance: many
v_gene: TRBV11-1
d_gene: TRBD2

CDR3nt: TGTGCCAGCAGCCAAGGACAGGGGTACACTGAAGCTTTCTTT
CDR3aa: CASSQGQGYTEAFF
j_gene: TRBJ1-1
abundance: many
v_gene: TRBV3-1
d_gene: TRBD1

CDR3nt: TGTGCCAGCAATGGGCCTAGCGGCAGAACCTACAATGATCAGTTCTTC
CDR3aa: CASNGPSGRTYNDQFF
j_gene: TRBJ2-1
abundance: few
v_gene: TRBV27
d_gene: TRBD2

CDR3nt: TGTGCCAGCAGCTATTCCCGCTATGAGCAGTTCTTC
CDR3aa: CASSYSRYEQFF
j_gene: TRBJ2-1
abundance: many
v_gene: TRBV4-2
d_gene: -

CDR3nt: TGCAGTGCTATCCTCAGTCAACAGACCCAGTACTTC
CDR3aa: CSAILSQQTQYF
j_gene: TRBJ2-5
abundance: -
v_gene: TRBV20-1
d_gene: -

CDR3nt: TGTGCCATCAGTGGTCAAGTCTCTGGGGCCAACGTCCTGACTTTC
CDR3aa: CAISGQVSGANVLTF
j_gene: TRBJ2-6
abundance: many
v_gene: TRBV10-3
d_gene: -

CDR3nt: TGTGCCTGGATACGGGACGCCGGGTTGGGGGGCTACACCTTC
CDR3aa: CAWIRDAGLGGYTF
j_gene: TRBJ1-2
abundance: -
v_gene: TRBV30
d_gene: -

CDR3nt: TGTGCCAGCAGCTTCGGACTGCCAGGATATAATACGCAGTATTTT
CDR3aa: CASSFGLPGYNTQYF
j_gene: TRBJ2-3
abundance: many
v_gene: TRBV28
d_gene: -

CDR3nt: TGTGCCAGCAGCTCCGGTGAAGCTTTCTTT
CDR3aa: CASSSGEAFF
j_gene: TRBJ1-1
abundance: many
v_gene: TRBV11-2
d_gene: -

CDR3nt: TGCAGTGCTAGAGATCTAGCGGGAGTCTACAATGAGCAGTTCTTC
CDR3aa: CSARDLAGVYNEQFF
j_gene: TRBJ2-1
abundance: many
v_gene: TRBV20-1
d_gene: TRBD2

CDR3nt: TGTGCCACCAGCCATGGGACCAGGGCTAACTATGGCTACACCTTC
CDR3aa: CATSHGTRANYGYTF
j_gene: TRBJ1-2
abundance: many
v_gene: TRBV15
d_gene: -

CDR3nt: TGTGCCATCAGTGAGTTGGGAAACACCATATATTTT
CDR3aa: CAISELGNTIYF
j_gene: TRBJ1-3
abundance: many
v_gene: TRBV10-3
d_gene: -

CDR3nt: TGTGCCAGCAGTTTACGGACTAGCGACACCGGGGAGCTGTTTTTT
CDR3aa: CASSLRTSDTGELFF
j_gene: TRBJ2-2
abundance: many
v_gene: TRBV12-3/TRBV12-4
d_gene: TRBD2

CDR3nt: TGTGCCAGCAGCGTAACAGGGGGCCCCTACGAGCAGTACTTC
CDR3aa: CASSVTGGPYEQYF
j_gene: TRBJ2-7
abundance: many
v_gene: TRBV9
d_gene: TRBD1

CDR3nt: TGTGCCAGCATGCAGGGATTGGGTCCGGGGTATGGCTACACCTTC
CDR3aa: CASMQGLGPGYGYTF
j_gene: TRBJ1-2
abundance: -
v_gene: TRBV12-3/TRBV12-4
d_gene: -

CDR3nt: TGCGCCAGCAGCTTGGGGGATACAGGCCTGGGGACCCAGCATTTT
CDR3aa: CASSLGDTGLGTQHF
j_gene: TRBJ1-5
abundance: -
v_gene: TRBV5-1
d_gene: -

CDR3nt: TGCGCCAGCAGCTTCGGTAGCGGGAGGACAGATACGCAGTATTTT
CDR3aa: CASSFGSGRTDTQYF
j_gene: TRBJ2-3
abundance: many
v_gene: TRBV5-1
d_gene: TRBD2

CDR3nt: TGTGCCAGCAAGACCCGAATAGGGAGGCATGGCTACGAGCAGTACTTC
CDR3aa: CASKTRIGRHGYEQYF
j_gene: TRBJ2-7
abundance: few
v_gene: TRBV6-2/TRBV6-3
d_gene: -

CDR3nt: TGCGCCAGCTCAGTGATGGACGGGAGGGGGAATGAGCAGTTCTTC
CDR3aa: CASSVMDGRGNEQFF
j_gene: TRBJ2-1
abundance: many
v_gene: TRBV10-1
d_gene: TRBD2

CDR3nt: TGCGCCAGCAGCTTGGGGGCACAATCTGGAAACACCATATATTTT
CDR3aa: CASSLGAQSGNTIYF
j_gene: TRBJ1-3
abundance: -
v_gene: TRBV5-1
d_gene: -

CDR3nt: TGCAGCGTCCCTGGACAGGAGAACACCGGGGAGCTGTTTTTT
CDR3aa: CSVPGQENTGELFF
j_gene: TRBJ2-2
abundance: many
v_gene: TRBV29-1
d_gene: TRBD1

CDR3nt: TGTGCCAGCAGTAGATACGGCAGGGGTCTTAGTGGCTACACCTTC
CDR3aa: CASSRYGRGLSGYTF
j_gene: TRBJ1-2
abundance: many
v_gene: TRBV6-1
d_gene: -

CDR3nt: TGTGCCAGCAGCGCCCTACTATCGGCCTCCTACAATGAGCAGTTCTTC
CDR3aa: CASSALLSASYNEQFF
j_gene: TRBJ2-1
abundance: -
v_gene: TRBV9
d_gene: -

CDR3nt: TGTGCCAGCAGCGGTCGTCCTAACACTGAAGCTTTCTTT
CDR3aa: CASSGRPNTEAFF
j_gene: TRBJ1-1
abundance: many
v_gene: TRBV7-6
d_gene: -

CDR3nt: TGCGCCAGCAGCTTGGTGACAGACGTGGGGACACAGTACTTC
CDR3aa: CASSLVTDVGTQYF
j_gene: TRBJ2-5
abundance: once
v_gene: TRBV5-1
d_gene: -

CDR3nt: TGCGCCAGCAGCCATCCCGGGACAGGGGGGGAGACCCAGTACTTC
CDR3aa: CASSHPGTGGETQYF
j_gene: TRBJ2-5
abundance: many
v_gene: TRBV4-1
d_gene: TRBD1

CDR3nt: TGTGCCAGCAGTCCGAGACAGAAGCGGCCTAAAGAGACCCAGTACTTC
CDR3aa: CASSPRQKRPKETQYF
j_gene: TRBJ2-5
abundance: many
v_gene: TRBV28
d_gene: -

CDR3nt: TGTGCCAGCAGCCAAGAGGGCGGGGGGCCTGGAAACACCATATATTTT
CDR3aa: CASSQEGGGPGNTIYF
j_gene: TRBJ1-3
abundance: many
v_gene: TRBV4-2
d_gene: -

CDR3nt: TGTGCCAGCAGCCAAGATGGGGCCAACGTCCTGACTTTC
CDR3aa: CASSQDGANVLTF
j_gene: TRBJ2-6
abundance: many
v_gene: TRBV3-1
d_gene: -

CDR3nt: TGCAGCGTCGAGTTGGACAGGGGGTATTTAGAAACCGGGGAGCTGTTTTTT
CDR3aa: CSVELDRGYLETGELFF
j_gene: TRBJ2-2
abundance: -
v_gene: TRBV29-1
d_gene: TRBD1

CDR3nt: TGTGCCAGCAGTCGGACAGGGGGCTACGAGCAGTACTTC
CDR3aa: CASSRTGGYEQYF
j_gene: TRBJ2-7
abundance: many
v_gene: TRBV7-8
d_gene: TRBD1

CDR3nt: TGTGCCAGCAGTTACTTTGGGGAGAATGAGCAGTTCTTC
CDR3aa: CASSYFGENEQFF
j_gene: TRBJ2-1
abundance: many
v_gene: TRBV6-5
d_gene: -

CDR3nt: TGTTCCACCAGTGACCCTGGGACGTACCGTGTAGATACGCAGTATTTT
CDR3aa: CSTSDPGTYRVDTQYF
j_gene: TRBJ2-3
abundance: few
v_gene: TRBV24-1
d_gene: -

CDR3nt: TGTGCCAGCAGCTTAGCAGCGATTTCTAACTATGGCTACACCTTC
CDR3aa: CASSLAAISNYGYTF
j_gene: TRBJ1-2
abundance: -
v_gene: TRBV7-2
d_gene: -

CDR3nt: TGTGCCAGCAACCCCGGGAATGCCGGTAGAAGTTACGATCAAACTTATACGCAGTATTTT
CDR3aa: CASNPGNAGRSYDQTYTQYF
j_gene: TRBJ2-3
abundance: once
v_gene: TRBV12-3/TRBV12-4
d_gene: -

CDR3nt: TGTGCCACCAGCAGGGCCCCGACAGGGGCCCTCTACAATGAGCAGTTCTTC
CDR3aa: CATSRAPTGALYNEQFF
j_gene: TRBJ2-1
abundance: many
v_gene: TRBV15
d_gene: TRBD1

CDR3nt: TGTGCCAGCTCACCAGGGACAGGGCTTAACTATGGCTACACCTTC
CDR3aa: CASSPGTGLNYGYTF
j_gene: TRBJ1-2
abundance: many
v_gene: TRBV18
d_gene: TRBD1

CDR3nt: TGTGCCAGCAGTGACTTAGGCCAAGAGACCCAGTACTTC
CDR3aa: CASSDLGQETQYF
j_gene: TRBJ2-5
abundance: medium-sized
v_gene: TRBV6-2/TRBV6-3
d_gene: -

CDR3nt: TGCGCCAGCAGCCCAGATCGGACCAGGGAGTACGAGCAGTACTTC
CDR3aa: CASSPDRTREYEQYF
j_gene: TRBJ2-7
abundance: -
v_gene: TRBV4-1
d_gene: -

CDR3nt: TGTGCCAGCAGCCCCGCGGTCGGCACTGAAGCTTTCTTT
CDR3aa: CASSPAVGTEAFF
j_gene: TRBJ1-1
abundance: many
v_gene: TRBV9
d_gene: -

CDR3nt: TGCGCCAGCAGCCAGGAGTTACACACCGGGGAGCTGTTTTTT
CDR3aa: CASSQELHTGELFF
j_gene: TRBJ2-2
abundance: medium-sized
v_gene: TRBV4-1
d_gene: -

CDR3nt: TGTGCCAGCAGTTACGTCGACAGCTCCTACGAGCAGTACTTC
CDR3aa: CASSYVDSSYEQYF
j_gene: TRBJ2-7
abundance: medium-sized
v_gene: TRBV6-5
d_gene: -

CDR3nt: TGTGCCAGCAGCTTAGTCGGCCATGTGAACACTGAAGCTTTCTTT
CDR3aa: CASSLVGHVNTEAFF
j_gene: TRBJ1-1
abundance: -
v_gene: TRBV7-2
d_gene: -

CDR3nt: TGTGCCAGCAGCCATCGGGACAGTGCCTACGAGCAGTACTTC
CDR3aa: CASSHRDSAYEQYF
j_gene: TRBJ2-7
abundance: medium-sized
v_gene: TRBV7-2
d_gene: TRBD1

CDR3nt: TGTGCCAGCAGCGTAGGGGGGACTAGCGGGAGAGGAGAGGAGCAGTTCTTC
CDR3aa: CASSVGGTSGRGEEQFF
j_gene: TRBJ2-1
abundance: many
v_gene: TRBV9
d_gene: TRBD2

CDR3nt: TGTGCCAGCAGTGATGGGGAACCCGGGGAGCTGTTTTTT
CDR3aa: CASSDGEPGELFF
j_gene: TRBJ2-2
abundance: -
v_gene: TRBV27
d_gene: -

CDR3nt: TGTGCCAGCAGCCAATTGGCGGGGACCCAGTACTTC
CDR3aa: CASSQLAGTQYF
j_gene: TRBJ2-5
abundance: many
v_gene: TRBV14
d_gene: -

CDR3nt: TGTGCCAGCAGTTTAGATGGGAACATTCAGTACTTC
CDR3aa: CASSLDGNIQYF
j_gene: TRBJ2-4
abundance: many
v_gene: TRBV12-3/TRBV12-4
d_gene: -

CDR3nt: TGCAGTGCTAGGTTTACCGGGATCGAGGTCGACGAGCAGTACTTC
CDR3aa: CSARFTGIEVDEQYF
j_gene: TRBJ2-7
abundance: -
v_gene: TRBV20-1
d_gene: -

CDR3nt: TGTGCCAGCAGTTTATCCGCCTACGGGGGCTCTGGAAACACCATATATTTT
CDR3aa: CASSLSAYGGSGNTIYF
j_gene: TRBJ1-3
abundance: medium-sized
v_gene: TRBV28
d_gene: -

CDR3nt: TGTGCCAGCAGCCAAGTACGACAGTTTGCGAAGGAGACCCAGTACTTC
CDR3aa: CASSQVRQFAKETQYF
j_gene: TRBJ2-5
abundance: many
v_gene: TRBV3-1
d_gene: -

CDR3nt: TGTGCCAGCAGTTCGTCGACGGTGGGGGATTCACCCCTCCACTTT
CDR3aa: CASSSSTVGDSPLHF
j_gene: TRBJ1-6
abundance: many
v_gene: TRBV12-3/TRBV12-4
d_gene: -

CDR3nt: TGTGCCAGCAGCTTAAAAGGGGGGGCGGGTCAGCCCCAGCATTTT
CDR3aa: CASSLKGGAGQPQHF
j_gene: TRBJ1-5
abundance: many
v_gene: TRBV7-3
d_gene: -

CDR3nt: TGTGCCAGCAGTGGTGATGTTAGAGGAGATACGCAGTATTTT
CDR3aa: CASSGDVRGDTQYF
j_gene: TRBJ2-3
abundance: -
v_gene: TRBV2
d_gene: -